The 25 T cell receptor beta chains below come from one sample, sequenced in a study of T cell responses to AZD1222 COVID-19 vaccine. The data were produced by immunoSEQ multiplex PCR, yet TCRdb's version contains in-frame clones alone and is incomplete. The repertoire has approximately 110,000 clones, 70% to 90% of them found once; the top ten carry 4.2%. The sequenced sample was peripheral blood, obtained on day 0 of AZD1222 vaccination. These receptors all stem from an adult in good health.

This chain uses TRBV7-2 with TRBJ1-2, with 10 bases matching TRBD1. CDR1 and CDR2 from the germline V gene are SGHTA and FQGNSA. V shed 5 bases and J 8 bases; nucleotides not matched to a gene: 5. This CDR3 has 13 residues. The CDR3 coding sequence is TGTGCCAGCAGCCCCGGACAGGGGGGAGGCTACACCTTC. Translating gives CASSPGQGGGYTF.

This clone was seen a few times. The rearrangement links TRBV19 to TRBJ1-1; unclear D gene. The germline CDR1 and CDR2 sequences are LNHDA and SQIVND (reference sequence). The CDR3 totals 14 residues. V dropped 5 bases and J dropped 1 base, with 11 bases sitting between them. In DNA form, the CDR3 reads TGTGCCAGTAGTGCTAGATGGGAGAACACTGAAGCTTTCTTT. Translating gives CASSARWENTEAFF.

The V gene is TRBV30, the J gene TRBJ1-2, with a tentative D call TRBD1 (5 bases). The V gene lost 1 base and the J gene lost 4 bases, with 10 bases spanning the gap. The CDR3 length is 13 residues. CDR1 GTSNPN and CDR2 SVGIG come from the germline V gene (reference sequence). CDR3 coding DNA: TGTGCCTGGAGTGGCGGGGGTGTCTATGGCTACACCTTC. Translation: CAWSGGGVYGYTF. Using reference TRBV30 and TRBJ1-2 for the parts outside the CDR3, the full variable domain is SQTIHQWPATLVQPVGSPLSLECTVEGTSNPNLYWYRQAAGRGLQLLFYSVGIGQISSEVPQNLSASRPQDRQFILSSKKLLLSDSGFYLCAWSGGGVYGYTFGSGTRLTVV.

The V and J genes are TRBV5-1 and TRBJ2-3, with 8 bases identical to TRBD2. Germline-derived CDR1 and CDR2 are SGHRS and YFSETQ. The CDR3 is 15 amino acids. With V trimmed by 1 base and J by 1 base, 2 bases remained unmatched. CDR3 coding DNA: TGCGCCAGCAGCTTGCGGCGGGGGGGCACAGATACGCAGTATTTT. It specifies CASSLRRGGTDTQYF.

The chain uses TRBV29-1 and TRBJ2-5, with D maybe TRBD2 (5 bases). This CDR3 spans 12 amino acids. Germline loops: CDR1 SQVTM, CDR2 ANQGSEA. V was trimmed by 7 bases and J by 1 base, leaving 10 bases between them. The CDR3 sequence is CSGTGFQETQYF. The CDR3 DNA sequence: TGCAGCGGAACGGGATTCCAAGAGACCCAGTACTTC.

The chain combines TRBV12-3 or TRBV12-4 with TRBJ2-7; no reliable D call. V lost 2 bases and J lost 5, with 10 bases in between. The CDR3 extends over 13 amino acids. For the CDR3, the DNA is TGTGCCAGCAGTTTATGGAGCAGCGACGAGCAGTACTTC. Translated, it gives CASSLWSSDEQYF.

This clone was counted once. V is TRBV4-3 and J is TRBJ2-5; D unclear. CDR3 length equals 14 residues. Germline-derived CDR1 and CDR2 are LGHNA and YSLEER. Trimming shortened V by 2 bases and J by 0 bases, and 7 bases separated the two germline ends. The chain's CDR3 is CASSQSRNQETQYF. DNA of the CDR3: TGCGCCAGCAGCCAAAGCAGGAACCAAGAGACCCAGTACTTC.

The chain's CDR3 is CASSLMTETYGYTF. In DNA form, the CDR3 reads TGTGCCAGCAGCTTGATGACAGAGACTTATGGCTACACCTTC. The chain couples TRBV7-9 to TRBJ1-2; possibly TRBD1 for D (5 bases). Looked up from germline, CDR1 is SEHNR and CDR2 is FQNEAQ (reference sequence). The CDR3 sequence is 14 residues long. Trimming left V 3 bases short and J 5 bases short, with 13 bases between.

The table lists this clone with a few counts. This chain links TRBV7-5 with TRBJ2-7; the table's D gene call, TRBD1, was not cross checked with the DNA. TRBV7-5 has pseudogene status. This CDR3 has 18 amino acids. CDR3 protein: CARSLVASPGQGGSEQYF. The CDR3 bases are TGTGCCAGAAGCTTAGTCGCTTCCCCGGGACAGGGGGGGTCCGAGCAGTACTTC.

The rearrangement uses TRBV6-5 and TRBJ1-6; D gene unclear. V was pared by 4 bases and J by 0 bases, with 7 bases between. The CDR3 covers 15 residues. CDR1 and CDR2 (germline): MNHEY, SVGAGI. The CDR3 DNA sequence: TGTGCCAGCAGTTTATGGAGCTCCTATAATTCACCCCTCCACTTT. The encoded protein is CASSLWSSYNSPLHF.

The chain couples TRBV24-1 to TRBJ1-4; D may be TRBD1 (5 bases). V lost 6 bases, J lost 7 bases, and 11 bases lay in between. The germline V gene encodes CDR1 KGHDR and CDR2 SFDVKD. The CDR3 runs to 13 residues. The DNA for the CDR3 is TGTGCCACCAGTAGCAGGGCTTTTGAAAAACTGTTTTTT. Translating gives CATSSRAFEKLFF.

The chain combines TRBV7-3 with TRBJ2-2; 7 bases are a match to TRBD2. Germline trimming cut 5 bases from V and 0 bases from J; bases unmatched to any gene: 6. Germline CDR1 reads SGHTA; CDR2 reads FQGTGA. CDR3 size: 16 residues. As DNA, the CDR3 is TGTGCCAGCAGCCCCCGCGGGAGTTCGAACACCGGGGAGCTGTTTTTT. It specifies CASSPRGSSNTGELFF.

This chain joins TRBV7-2 and TRBJ2-5; 7 positions agree with TRBD2. The CDR3 loop spans 15 amino acids. V lost 6 bases, J lost 5 bases, and 12 bases stayed unmatched. From germline, CDR1 is SGHTA and CDR2 FQGNSA. CDR3 nucleotides: TGTGCCAGCAGTTACGACAGCGGGGCCGTGGAGACCCAGTACTTC. This sequence encodes CASSYDSGAVETQYF.

This clone was counted a single time. The V and J genes are TRBV7-3 and TRBJ2-2, with 9 bases that match TRBD2. V was clipped by 9 bases and J by 4 bases; unmatched bases: 6. The germline gives CDR1 SGHTA, CDR2 FQGTGA. The CDR3 is 14 residues long. CDR3 sequence: CASTSGRGTGELFF. CDR3 coding DNA: TGTGCCAGTACTAGCGGGCGGGGCACCGGGGAGCTGTTTTTT.

The chain's CDR3 is CASSPEGMGGYTF. For the CDR3, the DNA is TGTGCCAGCAGTCCTGAGGGGATGGGTGGCTACACCTTC. V gene TRBV5-6 combines with J gene TRBJ1-2, with D possibly being TRBD1 (5 bases). With 5 bases removed from V and 7 bases from J, the gap between germline ends came to 15 bases. Germline V CDR1 and CDR2: SGHDT, YYEEEE. This CDR3 has 13 residues.

As concerns this clone: Other nucleotide sequences from this sample produce the same CDR3. CDR3 bases: TGTGCCAGCAGCTTGACTTCCTCCACAGATACGCAGTATTTT. Translated, it gives CASSLTSSTDTQYF. The rearrangement joins TRBV11-3 to TRBJ2-3; D gene uncertain. The CDR3 spans 14 residues. In germline, CDR1 is SGHNT, CDR2 YENEEA. V was cut by 3 bases and J by 2 bases, with 9 bases left in between.

The rearrangement links TRBV4-2 to TRBJ1-5; D is undetermined. The V gene's germline CDR1 is LGHNA and CDR2 YNFKEQ. This CDR3 comprises 13 residues. V lost 4 bases and J 7 bases, leaving 11 bases between the germline ends. The CDR3 is CASSPFLSQPQHF. CDR3 DNA: TGTGCCAGCAGCCCCTTCCTATCGCAGCCCCAGCATTTT.

This chain uses TRBV5-6 with TRBJ2-3, with 8 bases aligning to TRBD2. Per germline, CDR1 SGHDT and CDR2 YYEEEE. The ends lost 3 bases at V and 0 bases at J; junction bases unmatched: 6. This CDR3 spans 16 amino acids. The CDR3, as DNA: TGTGCCAGCAGCTCCTTACTAGCGGCTAGCACAGATACGCAGTATTTT. Translation gives CASSSLLAASTDTQYF.

The count of this clone is one. The DNA for the CDR3 is TGTGCCACCCGAGGACTAGCGGGAGGGGAGACCCAGTACTTC. Protein: CATRGLAGGETQYF. This rearrangement joins TRBV19 to TRBJ2-5; 15 bases are a match to TRBD2. J gave up 5 bases and V 10 bases, and 5 bases lay outside the gene matches. Germline V gene data show CDR1 as LNHDA and CDR2 as SQIVND (reference sequence). The CDR3 runs to 14 residues.

As for this clone: One junction end disagrees with the germline gene, perhaps due to a read error. The V and J genes are TRBV9 and TRBJ1-2; 9 nucleotides match TRBD1. From germline, CDR1 is SGDLS and CDR2 YYNGEE. This CDR3 comprises 13 residues. CDR3 sequence reads: CASSVGGQGPSYF. DNA of the CDR3: TGTGCCAGCAGCGTAGGGGGACAGGGCCCATCCTACTTC.

The CDR3 sequence: CASSPGTSGRGEQFF. The CDR3 DNA sequence: TGTGCCAGCAGCCCCGGGACTAGCGGGAGGGGTGAGCAGTTCTTC. The chain is built from TRBV5-4 and TRBJ2-1, with 16 bases matching TRBD2. The V gene end was trimmed by 4 bases and the J gene end by 9 bases; junction bases not matched to a gene: 4. Germline CDR1 is SGHNT and CDR2 is YYREEE (reference sequence). The CDR3 has 15 amino acids.

This chain uses TRBV27 with TRBJ1-3, with D possibly TRBD1 on 5 matching bases. This CDR3 is built from 17 residues. The ends were cut back, 7 bases at V and 0 bases at J, with 19 bases in the middle. The germline gives CDR1 MNHEY, CDR2 SMNVEV (reference sequence). The CDR3 coding sequence is TGTGCCAGCACGGCGAGGCAGGGTCGTTTCTCTGGAAACACCATATATTTT. Its translation: CASTARQGRFSGNTIYF.

The genes are TRBV18 and TRBJ2-7; possibly TRBD1 or TRBD2 for D (5 bases each). The CDR3 runs 17 residues. CDR1 KGHSH and CDR2 LQKENI come from the germline V gene. Trimming pared 1 base from V and 5 bases from J, leaving 21 bases between. The CDR3 DNA follows: TGTGCCAGCTCACCACTGGGGTTCGTGGGGGAGCCCCACGAGCAGTACTTC. Its protein product is CASSPLGFVGEPHEQYF. Drawing the rest from reference TRBV18 and TRBJ2-7, the complete variable domain is NAGVMQNPRHLVRRRGQEARLRCSPMKGHSHVYWYRQLPEEGLKFMVYLQKENIIDESGMPKERFSAEFPKEGPSILRIQQVVRGDSAAYFCASSPLGFVGEPHEQYFGPGTRLTVT.

The chain carries TRBV18 and TRBJ2-7, with 14 nucleotides matching TRBD2. Germline loops: CDR1 KGHSH, CDR2 LQKENI. V was pared by 5 bases and J by 6 bases, with 12 bases of the junction left unmatched. This CDR3 spans 17 amino acids. This chain's CDR3 is CASSSPRLAGGYREQYF. CDR3 nucleotides: TGTGCCAGCTCATCCCCCCGACTAGCGGGGGGGTATCGCGAGCAGTACTTC.

The chain employs TRBV7-9 and TRBJ1-2; no reliable D call. Germline CDR1 SEHNR, CDR2 FQNEAQ (reference sequence). The CDR3 runs 15 residues. V dropped 0 bases and J dropped 8 bases, with 16 bases sitting between them. CDR3 loop: CASSLAPASGEGYTF. CDR3 sequence (DNA): TGTGCCAGCAGCTTAGCCCCGGCGAGCGGGGAAGGCTACACCTTC.